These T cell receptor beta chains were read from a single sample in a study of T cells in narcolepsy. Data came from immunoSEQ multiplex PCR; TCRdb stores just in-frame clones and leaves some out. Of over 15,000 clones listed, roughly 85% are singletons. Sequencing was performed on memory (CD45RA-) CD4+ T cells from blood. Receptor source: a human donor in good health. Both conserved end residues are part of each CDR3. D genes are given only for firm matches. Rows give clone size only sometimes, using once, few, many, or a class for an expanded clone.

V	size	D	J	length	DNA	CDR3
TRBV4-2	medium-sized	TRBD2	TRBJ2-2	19	TGTGCCAGCAGCCAAGGGGAGGCTAGCGGGGCCCTGAACACCGGGGAGCTGTTTTTT	CASSQGEASGALNTGELFF
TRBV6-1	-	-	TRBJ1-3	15	TGTGCCAGCAGTGCCCAAGGGGCCGATGGAAACACCATATATTTT	CASSAQGADGNTIYF
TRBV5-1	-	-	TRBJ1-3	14	TGCGCCAGCAGCCCCGGGGAACAGGGAAACACCATATATTTT	CASSPGEQGNTIYF
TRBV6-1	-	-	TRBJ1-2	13	TGTGCCAGCAGTGAACAGGGGCTGTATGGCTACACCTTC	CASSEQGLYGYTF
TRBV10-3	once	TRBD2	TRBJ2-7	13	TGTGCCACCGGGACTAGCGGAACCTACGAGCAGTACTTC	CATGTSGTYEQYF
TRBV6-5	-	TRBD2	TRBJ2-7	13	TGTGCCAGCAGGCGGGTGAAGCGGGGCGAGCAGTACTTC	CASRRVKRGEQYF
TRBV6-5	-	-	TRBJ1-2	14	TGTGCCAGCAGATCCTCTTGGGGGGCTGATGGCTACACCTTC	CASRSSWGADGYTF
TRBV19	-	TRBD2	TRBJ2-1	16	TGTGCCAGTAGTATAAAGCGGGGCAGCTCCTACAATGAGCAGTTCTTC	CASSIKRGSSYNEQFF
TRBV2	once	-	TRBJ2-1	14	TGTGCCTCATTCAAGGGAGGACCGGACAATGAGCAGTTCTTC	CASFKGGPDNEQFF
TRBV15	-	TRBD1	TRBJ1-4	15	TGTGCCACCAGCACCCGACAGGGATGGGATGAAAAACTGTTTTTT	CATSTRQGWDEKLFF
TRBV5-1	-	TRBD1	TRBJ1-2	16	TGCGCCAGCAGCTTGGAGGACGAAATCAGGGGGCATGGCTACACCTTC	CASSLEDEIRGHGYTF
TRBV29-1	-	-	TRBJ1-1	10	TGCAGCGGGGGGGACACTGAAGCTTTCTTT	CSGGDTEAFF
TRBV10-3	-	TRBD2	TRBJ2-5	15	TGTGCCATCAGTTCGTCTAGCGGAGCCTCGGGGACCCAGTACTTC	CAISSSSGASGTQYF
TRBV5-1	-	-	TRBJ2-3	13	TGCGCCAGCAGCTTGTTAGCAGCAGATACGCAGTATTTT	CASSLLAADTQYF
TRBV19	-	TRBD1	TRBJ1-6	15	TGTGCCAGTAGCCTCGGGGGACAGGGAGTTTCACCCCTCCACTTT	CASSLGGQGVSPLHF
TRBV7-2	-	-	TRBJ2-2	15	TGTGCCAGCAGCTTAGAGGGGCCCTCTTCCGGGGAGCTGTTTTTT	CASSLEGPSSGELFF
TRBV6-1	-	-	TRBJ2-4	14	TGTGCCAGCCCCGTGGGGACAGCCAAAAACATTCAGTACTTC	CASPVGTAKNIQYF
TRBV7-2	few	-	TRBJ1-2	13	TGTGCCAGCACCCCCCGGGGGGCGCGCGGCTACACCTTC	CASTPRGARGYTF
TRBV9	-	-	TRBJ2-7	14	TGTGCCAGCAGACCTCAGGTCCACTCCTACGAGCAGTACTTC	CASRPQVHSYEQYF
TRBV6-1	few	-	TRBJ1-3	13	TGTGCCAGCAGGACCCTCTCTGGAAACACCATATATTTT	CASRTLSGNTIYF
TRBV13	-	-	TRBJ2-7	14	TGTGCCAGCAGCTTAGTGGGACGGATTTACGAGCAGTACTTC	CASSLVGRIYEQYF
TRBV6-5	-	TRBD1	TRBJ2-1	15	TGTGCCAGCAGGGACCGGGACAGGGATGGTAATGAGCAGTTCTTC	CASRDRDRDGNEQFF
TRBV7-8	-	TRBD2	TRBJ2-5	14	TGTGCCAGCAGCACCCGGGAGGTCCAAGAGACCCAGTACTTC	CASSTREVQETQYF
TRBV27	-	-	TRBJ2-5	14	TGTGCCAGCAGTTTAAGAGGTTGGGGAGAGACCCAGTACTTC	CASSLRGWGETQYF
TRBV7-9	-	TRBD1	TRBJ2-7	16	TGTGCCAGCCGAAACTCTAGAGGGGGCAGCCCCTACGAGCAGTACTTC	CASRNSRGGSPYEQYF
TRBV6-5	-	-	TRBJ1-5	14	TGTGCCAGCAGCGGTACAGGGCGGAATCAGCCCCAGCATTTT	CASSGTGRNQPQHF
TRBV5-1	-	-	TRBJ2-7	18	TGCGCCAGCAGCTTGGATCCCTCTGGGGGGAGGATCCACTACGAGCAGTACTTC	CASSLDPSGGRIHYEQYF
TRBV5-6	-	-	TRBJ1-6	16	TGTGCCAGCAGCCCCCTTGGGGGTGCCTATAATTCACCCCTCCACTTT	CASSPLGGAYNSPLHF
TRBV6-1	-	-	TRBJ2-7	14	TGTGCCAGCAGTGCCTACTCCCAAGGCTACGAGCAGTACTTC	CASSAYSQGYEQYF
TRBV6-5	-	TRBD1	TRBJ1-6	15	TGTGCCAGCAGTTACTCGATGGGACAGGGGACACCCCTCCACTTT	CASSYSMGQGTPLHF
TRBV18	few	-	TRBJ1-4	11	TGTGCCAGCTCTTCTAATGAAAAACTGTTTTTT	CASSSNEKLFF
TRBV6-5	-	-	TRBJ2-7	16	TGTGCCAGCAGTTACCAGGTCTCGCAGGGGACCAACGAGCAGTACTTC	CASSYQVSQGTNEQYF
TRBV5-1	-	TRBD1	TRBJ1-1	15	TGCGCCAGCAGCCTTAAGACAGGGGGCAGCACTGAAGCTTTCTTT	CASSLKTGGSTEAFF
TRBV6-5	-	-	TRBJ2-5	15	TGTGCCAGCAGTTACCCGACCGGGACGGAAGAGACCCAGTACTTC	CASSYPTGTEETQYF
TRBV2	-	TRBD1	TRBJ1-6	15	TGTGCCAGCAGTCCCCGACAGGGAAGCAATTCACCCCTCCACTTT	CASSPRQGSNSPLHF
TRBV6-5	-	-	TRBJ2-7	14	TGTGCCAGCAGTAGGGGGGACGGACCCTACGAGCAGTACTTC	CASSRGDGPYEQYF
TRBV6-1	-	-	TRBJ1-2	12	TGTGCCAGCAGTGATTACAGCTATGGCTACACCTTC	CASSDYSYGYTF
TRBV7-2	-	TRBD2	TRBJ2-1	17	TGTGCCAGCAGCTCAACGGCTAGCGGGATGCCCTACAATGAGCAGTTCTTC	CASSSTASGMPYNEQFF
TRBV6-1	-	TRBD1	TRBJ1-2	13	TGTGCCAGCAGATCAGGGACAGGGGTTGGCTACACCTTC	CASRSGTGVGYTF
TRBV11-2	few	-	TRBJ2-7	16	TGTGCCAGCAGCTCCCGCGGGGCTGCCAGCTCCTACGAGCAGTACTTC	CASSSRGAASSYEQYF
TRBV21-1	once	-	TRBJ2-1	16	TGTGCCAGCAAGGACCCGGGCGCGGGACCGTACAATGAGCAGTTCTTC	CASKDPGAGPYNEQFF
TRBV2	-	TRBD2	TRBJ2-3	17	TGTGCCAGCAAAACCGGGACTAGCGGGGGCGCCACAGATACGCAGTATTTT	CASKTGTSGGATDTQYF
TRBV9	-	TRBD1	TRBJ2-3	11	TGTGCCAGCGGGGACAGTTTCACGCAGTATTTT	CASGDSFTQYF
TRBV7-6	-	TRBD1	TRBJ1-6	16	TGTGCCAGCAGCTTGGGGACAGCCGAATATAATTCACCCCTCCACTTT	CASSLGTAEYNSPLHF
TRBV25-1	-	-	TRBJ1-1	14	TGTGCCAGCAGTCCTCTTCTTGGGCAGGGTGAAGCTTTCTTT	CASSPLLGQGEAFF
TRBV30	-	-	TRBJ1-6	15	TGTGCCTGGAGTGTTGTGTCAGGGCCTAATTCACCCCTCCACTTT	CAWSVVSGPNSPLHF
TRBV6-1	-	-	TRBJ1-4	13	TGTGCCAGCAGGGCGCAGAGAAATGAAAAACTGTTTTTT	CASRAQRNEKLFF
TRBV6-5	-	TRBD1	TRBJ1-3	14	TGTGCCAGCACCGAGGGGGGACAGGGAAACACCATATATTTT	CASTEGGQGNTIYF
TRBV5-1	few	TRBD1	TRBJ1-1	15	TGCGCCAGCAGCTCGGCACAGGGGGCTGGGACTGAAGCTTTCTTT	CASSSAQGAGTEAFF
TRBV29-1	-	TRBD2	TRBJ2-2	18	TGCAGCGTTGAAGAAAGTGTGGGCCTAGCGGGAGCGGCCGGGGAGCTGTTTTTT	CSVEESVGLAGAAGELFF
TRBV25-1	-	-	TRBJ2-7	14	TGTGCCAGCAGTGTCCCGCTTAACTCCTACGAGCAGTACTTC	CASSVPLNSYEQYF
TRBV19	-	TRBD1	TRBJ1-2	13	TGTGCCAGTATCAAACAGGGGAACTATGGCTACACCTTC	CASIKQGNYGYTF
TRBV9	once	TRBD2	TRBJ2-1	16	TGTGCCAGCAGCCCGACTAGCGGGAGACGTCTGAATGAGCAGTTCTTC	CASSPTSGRRLNEQFF
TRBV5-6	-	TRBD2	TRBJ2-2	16	TGTGCCAGCAGTGTTCCGGGACTAGGGGAGGCCGGGGAGCTGTTTTTT	CASSVPGLGEAGELFF
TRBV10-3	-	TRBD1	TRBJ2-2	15	TGTGCCATCAGCGTGACAGGGGGAAACACCGGGGAGCTGTTTTTT	CAISVTGGNTGELFF
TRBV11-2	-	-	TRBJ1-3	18	TGTGCCAGCAGCTTAGGCCCGCGAGGGGTGAACTCTGGAAACACCATATATTTT	CASSLGPRGVNSGNTIYF
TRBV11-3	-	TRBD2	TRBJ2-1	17	TGTGCCAGCAGCTTAGGCCCGACTAGCGGGAGATACAATGAGCAGTTCTTC	CASSLGPTSGRYNEQFF
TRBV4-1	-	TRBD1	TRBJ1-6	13	TGCGCCAGCAGCGAAAGGGACAGCTTGACCCTCCACTTT	CASSERDSLTLHF
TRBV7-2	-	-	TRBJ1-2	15	TGTGCCAGCAGCTTAGGGGGGATGGCGAACTATGGCTACACCTTC	CASSLGGMANYGYTF